The clone carrying this T cell receptor beta chain was detected only a few times. The data were obtained in a study of OX40 agonist ivuxolimab in advanced cancers. The assay was immunoSEQ multiplex PCR, and TCRdb's table has in-frame clones only and misses some. The sample contains under 75,000 clones, less than 90% of which appear only once. Germline CDR1 is SGHRS and CDR2 is YFSETQ. Trimming took 0 bases from V and 5 from J, leaving 17 bases between them. The CDR3 is 16 amino acids. V is TRBV5-1 and J is TRBJ1-1; no reliable D call. The receptor was isolated from an adult with an advanced solid tumor such as melanoma, head and neck, liver or kidney cancer. The input for sequencing was CD4+ or CD8+ T cells sorted from blood, taken in a trial of the OX40 agonist ivuxolimab. CDR3 coding DNA: TGCGCCAGCAGCTTGGACGGGCGTCGAGAGAGTACTGAAGCTTTCTTT. Translation: CASSLDGRRESTEAFF.